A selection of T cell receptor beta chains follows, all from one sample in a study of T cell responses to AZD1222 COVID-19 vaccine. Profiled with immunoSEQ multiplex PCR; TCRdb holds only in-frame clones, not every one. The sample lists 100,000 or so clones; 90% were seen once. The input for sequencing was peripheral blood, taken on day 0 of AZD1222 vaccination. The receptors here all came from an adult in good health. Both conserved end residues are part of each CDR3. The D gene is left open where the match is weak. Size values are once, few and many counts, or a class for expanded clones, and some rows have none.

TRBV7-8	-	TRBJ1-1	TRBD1	CASRGTGGVGAFF	TGTGCCAGCAGGGGGACAGGGGGAGTCGGAGCTTTCTTT
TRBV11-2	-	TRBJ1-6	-	CASSPRWGDRENSPLHF	TGTGCCAGCAGCCCCAGGTGGGGCGACAGAGAGAATTCACCCCTCCACTTT
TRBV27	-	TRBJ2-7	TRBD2	CASSTHFSSGGAPYEQYF	TGTGCCAGCAGTACTCACTTTTCGAGCGGGGGGGCCCCCTACGAGCAGTACTTC
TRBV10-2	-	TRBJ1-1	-	CASSVGVGTSTEAFF	TGCGCCAGCAGTGTTGGGGTAGGGACCTCCACTGAAGCTTTCTTT
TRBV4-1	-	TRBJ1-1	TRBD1	CASSYTGGTEAFF	TGCGCCAGCAGCTACACAGGGGGCACTGAAGCTTTCTTT
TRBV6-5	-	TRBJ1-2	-	CASSQSGDYGYTF	TGTGCCAGCAGCCAATCGGGGGACTATGGCTACACCTTC
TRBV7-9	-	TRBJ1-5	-	CASSFTGSDNQPQHF	TGTGCCAGCAGCTTCACAGGATCGGATAATCAGCCCCAGCATTTT
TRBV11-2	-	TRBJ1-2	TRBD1	CASSRGTGSYGYTF	TGTGCCAGCAGCCGAGGGACAGGGTCCTATGGCTACACCTTC
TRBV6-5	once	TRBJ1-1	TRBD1	CASRQGAGTEAFF	TGTGCCAGCAGGCAGGGGGCAGGGACTGAAGCTTTCTTT
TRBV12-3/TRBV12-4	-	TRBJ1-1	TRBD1	CASSWDRETEAFF	TGTGCCAGCAGCTGGGACAGGGAAACTGAAGCTTTCTTT
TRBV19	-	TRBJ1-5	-	CASSSTGQGYPLWPQHF	TGTGCCAGTAGTTCTACAGGGCAGGGGTACCCTCTGTGGCCCCAGCATTTT
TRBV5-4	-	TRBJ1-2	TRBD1	CASSSRDRGPSYGYTF	TGTGCCAGCAGCTCCAGGGACAGGGGCCCTTCCTATGGCTACACCTTC
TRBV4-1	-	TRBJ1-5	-	CASSQDHLGGSQPQHF	TGCGCCAGCAGCCAAGATCATCTGGGGGGATCTCAGCCCCAGCATTTT
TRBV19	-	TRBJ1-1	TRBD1	CASSPGGSTEAFF	TGTGCCAGTAGTCCAGGGGGGAGCACTGAAGCTTTCTTT
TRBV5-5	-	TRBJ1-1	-	CASSSIMNTEAFF	TGTGCCAGCAGCTCAATTATGAACACTGAAGCTTTCTTT
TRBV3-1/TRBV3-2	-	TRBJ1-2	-	CASSREGLDYTF	TGTGCCAGCAGCCGCGAGGGTTTGGACTACACCTTC
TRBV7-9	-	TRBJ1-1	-	CASSLSGFSIPPIEAFF	TGTGCCAGCAGCTTATCGGGGTTCAGCATCCCCCCAATAGAAGCTTTCTTT
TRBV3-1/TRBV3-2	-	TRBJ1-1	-	CASSQEIGQTNTEAFF	TGTGCCAGCAGCCAAGAAATCGGCCAGACGAACACTGAAGCTTTCTTT
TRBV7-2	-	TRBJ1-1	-	CASSLSGATEAFF	TGTGCCAGCAGCTTATCGGGGGCCACTGAAGCTTTCTTT
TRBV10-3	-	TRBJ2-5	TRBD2	CAIRASGGEETQYF	TGTGCCATCAGGGCTAGCGGGGGGGAAGAGACCCAGTACTTC
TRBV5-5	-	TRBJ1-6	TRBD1	CASSSFDRDNSPLHF	TGTGCCAGCAGCTCGTTCGACAGGGACAATTCACCCCTCCACTTT
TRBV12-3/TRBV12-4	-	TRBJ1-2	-	CASSRAYGYTF	TGTGCCAGCAGCAGGGCCTATGGCTACACCTTC
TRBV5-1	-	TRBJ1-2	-	CASSVYGGLIYGYTF	TGCGCCAGCAGCGTCTACGGGGGGCTTATCTATGGCTACACCTTC
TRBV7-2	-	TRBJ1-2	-	CASILGVWASGYTF	TGTGCCAGCATATTAGGGGTTTGGGCCTCCGGCTACACCTTC
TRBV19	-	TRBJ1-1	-	CASIRETGGTEAFF	TGTGCCAGTATACGGGAGACAGGAGGGACTGAAGCTTTCTTT
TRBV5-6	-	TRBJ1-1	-	CASSLVGASTEAFF	TGTGCCAGCAGCTTGGTCGGGGCATCCACTGAAGCTTTCTTT
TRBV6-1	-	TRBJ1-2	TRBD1	CASSERVSVGTGRTNYGYTF	TGTGCCAGCAGTGAAAGGGTCTCGGTTGGGACAGGGAGGACTAACTATGGCTACACCTTC
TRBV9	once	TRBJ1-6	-	CASGETNSPLHF	TGTGCCAGCGGTGAAACGAATTCACCCCTCCACTTT
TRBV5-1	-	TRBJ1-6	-	CASSLIGDNSPLHF	TGCGCCAGCAGCTTGATTGGGGATAATTCACCCCTCCACTTT
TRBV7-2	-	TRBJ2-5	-	CASSLGGPQETQYF	TGTGCCAGCAGCTTAGGGGGGCCCCAAGAGACCCAGTACTTC
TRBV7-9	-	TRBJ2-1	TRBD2	CASGTSGLSYNEQFF	TGTGCCAGCGGAACTAGCGGGCTCTCCTACAATGAGCAGTTCTTC
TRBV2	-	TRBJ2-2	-	CASSWVVGELFF	TGTGCCAGCAGTTGGGTCGTCGGGGAGCTGTTTTTT
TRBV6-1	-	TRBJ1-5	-	CASSEDRLSNQPQHF	TGTGCCAGCAGTGAAGACAGACTCAGCAATCAGCCCCAGCATTTT
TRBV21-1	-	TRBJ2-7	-	CASSKTEGAAYEQYF	TGTGCCAGCAGCAAAACGGAGGGGGCGGCATACGAGCAGTACTTC
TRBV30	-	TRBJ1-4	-	CAWSMGAYNEKLFF	TGTGCCTGGAGTATGGGGGCTTACAATGAAAAACTGTTTTTT
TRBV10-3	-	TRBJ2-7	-	CAIKGPGGEQYF	TGTGCCATCAAGGGGCCCGGGGGAGAGCAGTACTTC
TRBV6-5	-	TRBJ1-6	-	CASSFGQSLHSPLHF	TGTGCCAGCAGTTTCGGACAGTCCCTCCATTCACCCCTCCACTTT
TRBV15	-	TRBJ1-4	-	CATSRDRGGGEKLFF	TGTGCCACCAGCAGAGATAGGGGTGGTGGTGAAAAACTGTTTTTT
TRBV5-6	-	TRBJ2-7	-	CASSFGVEQYF	TGTGCCAGCAGCTTTGGGGTCGAGCAGTACTTC
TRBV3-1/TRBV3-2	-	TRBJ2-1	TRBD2	CASSQASGETYNEQFF	TGTGCCAGCAGCCAAGCTAGCGGGGAAACCTACAATGAGCAGTTCTTC
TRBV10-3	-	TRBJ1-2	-	CAISERAGLDYGYTF	TGTGCCATCAGTGAGAGGGCGGGGCTGGACTATGGCTACACCTTC
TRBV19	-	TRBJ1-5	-	CASRMAHLEGDQPQHF	TGTGCCAGTAGAATGGCGCACCTCGAGGGGGATCAGCCCCAGCATTTT
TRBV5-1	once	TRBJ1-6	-	CASSLAGDRFNSPLHF	TGCGCCAGCAGCTTGGCAGGGGACCGTTTTAATTCACCCCTCCACTTT
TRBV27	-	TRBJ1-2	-	CASSFGLDYGYTF	TGTGCCAGCAGTTTCGGACTTGACTATGGCTACACCTTC
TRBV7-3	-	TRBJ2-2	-	CASSSQGPGELFF	TGTGCCAGCAGCTCCCAGGGTCCCGGGGAGCTGTTTTTT
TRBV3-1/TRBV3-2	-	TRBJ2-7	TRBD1	CASSQDGTDSNYEQYF	TGTGCCAGCAGCCAAGACGGGACAGATTCCAACTACGAGCAGTACTTC
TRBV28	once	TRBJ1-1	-	CASSLYSNTEAFF	TGTGCCAGCAGTTTATACAGCAACACTGAAGCTTTCTTT
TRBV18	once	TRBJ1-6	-	CASSRDTANSPLHF	TGTGCCAGCTCACGTGACACCGCCAATTCACCCCTCCACTTT
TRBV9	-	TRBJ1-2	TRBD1	CASSVGQGDGYTF	TGTGCCAGCAGCGTAGGGCAGGGGGACGGCTACACCTTC
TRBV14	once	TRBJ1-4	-	CASSQGTSPGREKLFF	TGTGCCAGCAGCCAAGGGACATCACCGGGAAGGGAAAAACTGTTTTTT
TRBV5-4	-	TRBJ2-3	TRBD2	CASSNPRGDTDTQYF	TGTGCCAGCAGCAACCCTCGGGGGGACACAGATACGCAGTATTTT
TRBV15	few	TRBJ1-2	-	CATSRQGTVGYTF	TGTGCCACCAGCAGACAGGGGACGGTGGGCTACACCTTC
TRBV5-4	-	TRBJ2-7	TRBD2	CASSSPGLDYEQYF	TGTGCCAGCAGCTCCCCGGGACTAGACTACGAGCAGTACTTC
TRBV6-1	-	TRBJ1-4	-	CASSDTGFGKLFF	TGTGCCAGCAGTGATACAGGGTTTGGAAAACTGTTTTTT
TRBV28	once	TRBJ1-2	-	CASSLSNYGYTF	TGTGCCAGCAGCCTATCAAACTATGGCTACACCTTC